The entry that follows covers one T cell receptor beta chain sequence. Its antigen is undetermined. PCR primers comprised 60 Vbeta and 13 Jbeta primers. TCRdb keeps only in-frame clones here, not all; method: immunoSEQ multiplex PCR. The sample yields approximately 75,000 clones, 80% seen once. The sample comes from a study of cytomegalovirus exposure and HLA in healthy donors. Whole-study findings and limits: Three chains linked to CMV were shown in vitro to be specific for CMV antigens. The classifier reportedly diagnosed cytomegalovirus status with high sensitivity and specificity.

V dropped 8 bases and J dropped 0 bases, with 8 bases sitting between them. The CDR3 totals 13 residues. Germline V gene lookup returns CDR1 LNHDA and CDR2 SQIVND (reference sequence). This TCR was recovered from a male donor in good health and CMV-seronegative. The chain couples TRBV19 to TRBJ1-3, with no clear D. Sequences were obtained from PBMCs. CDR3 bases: TGTGCCAGTCAGTCCTTCTCTGGAAACACCATATATTTT. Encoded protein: CASQSFSGNTIYF. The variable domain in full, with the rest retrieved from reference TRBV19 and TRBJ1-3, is DGGITQSPKYLFRKEGQNVTLSCEQNLNHDAMYWYRQDPGQGLRLIYYSQIVNDFQKGDIAEGYSVSREKKESFPLTVTSAQKNPTAFYLCASQSFSGNTIYFGEGSWLTVV.